The present T cell receptor beta chain was sequenced within a study of blood T cell repertoires in COVID-19. On the study more broadly: Samples came from the United States, Italy and Spain, spanning acute and convalescent COVID-19. Nucleic acid was either cDNA or gDNA, and it came from T cells, B-cell-depleted T cells, or PBMCs.

This clone has just one count. Authors' data handling: Amplification with reference gene primers provided the estimates of nucleated cell counts. TCRdb's table, derived via immunoSEQ multiplex PCR, lists solely in-frame clones and lacks some. V, J and clone size are those of that table, while D and trimming were read from the DNA. Of about 160,000 clones in the sample, about 92% were seen once. Germline V gene sequence: CDR1 MNHEY, CDR2 SVGAGI. Unmatched junction bases numbered 1, after V lost 2 bases and J lost 3 bases. The CDR3 length is 15 residues. V usage is TRBV6-5 and J usage is TRBJ1-5, with 10 bases matching TRBD1. The sequence came from a man between 60 and 70 years old with active or convalescent COVID-19. What was sequenced was peripheral blood. The CDR3 DNA sequence: TGTGCCAGCAGTTACGGGACAGGGGACAATCAGCCCCAGCATTTT. Its translation is CASSYGTGDNQPQHF.